This entry is about one T cell receptor beta chain. This sample stems from a study of early T cells in non-severe SARS-CoV-2 infection. TCRdb used MiXCR to reprocess the 5' RACE reads, holding one entry per CDR3 protein. The top ten hold 0.95% to 1.5% of the sample, which has about 99,000 distinct CDR3 sequences, approximately 17% seen once. V was clipped by 6 bases and J by 0 bases; unmatched bases: 4. CDR3 length equals 13 residues. Germline-derived CDR1 and CDR2 are SQVTM and ANQGSEA. The sequence was obtained from an adult who was a healthcare worker with PCR-confirmed SARS-CoV-2 infection or an uninfected control (not recorded which). This chain links TRBV29-1 with TRBJ2-5; 7 positions match TRBD1. The source material was whole blood. CDR3 region: CSVDGTDQETQYF. DNA of the CDR3: TGCAGCGTGGATGGGACAGACCAAGAGACCCAGTACTTC.